This entry features one T cell receptor (beta chain) sequence. CDR3 length: 15 residues. V lost 5 bases to trimming and J lost 2 bases; unmatched junction nucleotides: 7. The germline CDR1 and CDR2 sequences are LGHNA and YSLEER. The source of the sample is a study of blood T cell repertoires in COVID-19. Background on the study: Samples representing acute and convalescent COVID-19 were sourced from the United States, Italy and Spain. Sources were T cells, B-cell-depleted T cells, or PBMCs; the material itself was cDNA or gDNA.

Original processing methods: For nucleated cells, counts were estimated from reference gene primer amplification. The table came from immunoSEQ multiplex PCR; TCRdb's copy has only in-frame clones and leaves some out. V and J calls and clone size are those listed in that table; D and trimming were worked out from the DNA. In the table there are around 300,000 clones, around 90% of which are singletons. Sequenced input: peripheral blood. This sequence joins TRBV4-3 and TRBJ1-2; 8 nucleotides line up with TRBD1. This sequence was found in a man younger than 30 with active or convalescent COVID-19. The CDR3: CASSKGTGANYGYTF. The DNA of the CDR3 is TGCGCCAGCAGCAAAGGGACAGGAGCGAACTATGGCTACACCTTC.